This section outlines one T cell receptor beta chain sequence together with its context. The sample originates from a study of T cell responses to AZD1222 COVID-19 vaccine. Assay: immunoSEQ multiplex PCR; the TCRdb copy retains only in-frame clones and omits some. The data show approximately 77,000 clones, around 85% seen once. Specimen: peripheral blood, collected 28 days after the second AZD1222 dose. The TCR comes from an adult who received the AZD1222 COVID-19 vaccine.

The CDR3 bases are TGTGCCTGGAGTGCGGGACAGGGGGCTCAGCCCCAGCATTTT. It is translated as CAWSAGQGAQPQHF. The J gene is TRBJ1-5, the V gene TRBV30; 12 nucleotides match TRBD1. Germline values: CDR1 GTSNPN, CDR2 SVGIG (reference sequence). This CDR3 is built from 14 residues. V gave up 1 base and J gave up 6 bases; unmatched junction bases: 1.